This TCR beta chain appears in the sequencing data of a study of T-cell reconstitution after alpha-beta-depleted transplantation in children. Germline V gene data show CDR1 as DFQATT and CDR2 as SNEGSKA (reference sequence). CDR3 size: 15 residues. V dropped 4 bases and J dropped 4; count of bases not matched to a gene: 8. It was with unique molecular identifiers that the TCRbeta library was prepared. TCRdb analysed the PCR reads with MiXCR anew, one entry per CDR3 protein. The table lists approximately 650,000 distinct CDR3 sequences, roughly 14% of them singletons. At least ten counts were recorded for this clonotype.

This rearrangement joins TRBV20-1 to TRBJ2-2, with 8 bases that match TRBD2. Sample: PBMCs, taken before TCRalphabeta/CD19-depleted stem cell transplant. The sequence came from a girl aged 2 to 10 with congenital amegakaryocytic thrombocytopenia, due to receive a stem cell transplant. The CDR3 loop is CSAITGGISTGELFF. In DNA, the CDR3 is TGCAGTGCTATCACGGGAGGGATATCCACCGGGGAGCTGTTTTTT.